The 28 T cell receptor beta chains below all came from one sample that was sequenced in a study of identifying expanded T cells in peripheral blood. The data were produced by immunoSEQ multiplex PCR, yet TCRdb's version contains in-frame clones alone and is incomplete. The sample holds around 120,000 clones, approximately 90% seen once. The material sequenced was blood. These receptor sequences come from a person aged 18-70 years in good health.

The gene calls are TRBV5-4 and TRBJ2-3, with 7 bases aligning to TRBD2. V was pared by 0 bases and J by 2 bases, with 3 bases of the junction left unmatched. The V gene's germline CDR1 is SGHNT and CDR2 YYREEE (reference sequence). This CDR3 is 15 amino acids long. DNA of the CDR3: TGTGCCAGCAGCTTGGGGGGGGGACTCACAGATACGCAGTATTTT. This codes for CASSLGGGLTDTQYF. Complete variable domain (other parts from reference TRBV5-4 and TRBJ2-3): ETGVTQSPTHLIKTRGQQVTLRCSSQSGHNTVSWYQQALGQGPQFIFQYYREEENGRGNFPPRFSGLQFPNYSSELNVNALELDDSALYLCASSLGGGLTDTQYFGPGTRLTVL.

The rearrangement links TRBV6-6 to TRBJ2-5, with a possible D match to TRBD1 (6 bases). This CDR3 region has 12 residues. CDR1 is MNHNY, CDR2 SVGAGI, per germline (reference sequence). V was clipped by 5 bases and J by 10 bases, with 14 bases between them. CDR3 in DNA: TGTGCCAGCAGTGGGGGCCAGAGGGACCAGTACTTC. It translates to CASSGGQRDQYF.

This chain connects TRBV20-1 to TRBJ1-2, with D perhaps TRBD1 (5 bases). CDR1 is DFQATT and CDR2 is SNEGSKA in the germline V gene (reference sequence). The CDR3 has 11 residues. Trimming removed 7 bases at V and 10 bases at J, with 16 bases between. CDR3 region: CSGVGDQDYTF. CDR3 sequence (DNA): TGCAGTGGAGTGGGGGATCAAGACTACACCTTC.

The chain uses TRBV20-1 and TRBJ2-3; D ambiguous. The V end was cut by 3 bases, the J end by 5 bases, with 6 bases between. Germline CDR1 is DFQATT and CDR2 is SNEGSKA (reference sequence). The CDR3 extends over 11 amino acids. CDR3 sequence: CSASRKDTQYF. Written as DNA, the CDR3 is TGCAGTGCTAGCCGCAAAGATACGCAGTATTTT.

The V call is TRBV7-2, the J call TRBJ2-7; 9 bases are a match to TRBD1. The CDR3 has 15 amino acids. V dropped 6 bases and J dropped 5; count of bases not matched to a gene: 11. The V gene's germline CDR1 is SGHTA and CDR2 FQGNSA. CDR3 bases: TGTGCCAGCAGTTTATACCGGGACAGGGTCCACGAGCAGTACTTC. It encodes CASSLYRDRVHEQYF.

The chain combines TRBV10-3 with TRBJ2-1; a weak D match, TRBD1 (5 bases). This CDR3 is 14 amino acids long. CDR1 is ENHRY and CDR2 is SYGVKD in the germline V gene. Trimming removed 7 bases from V and 2 bases from J, with 12 bases in between. In nucleotides, the CDR3 is TGTGCCATCACCGCAGACAGAGCCTACAATGAGCAGTTCTTC. Encoded protein: CAITADRAYNEQFF.

CDR3 protein: CASSKDRDEKLFF. In nucleotides, the CDR3 is TGTGCCAGCAGCAAGGACAGGGATGAAAAACTGTTTTTT. V usage is TRBV7-7 and J usage is TRBJ1-4; 8 bases agree with TRBD1. This CDR3 spans 13 amino acids. Germline trimming cut 5 bases from V and 6 bases from J; bases unmatched to any gene: 2. Germline CDR1 and CDR2: SSHAT and FNYEAQ (reference sequence).

The V gene is TRBV18, the J gene TRBJ2-2; 7 nucleotides agree with TRBD1. There are 17 residues in the CDR3. V was pared by 4 bases and J by 6 bases, with 14 bases of the junction left unmatched. Germline assignment: CDR1 KGHSH and CDR2 LQKENI. The CDR3 loop is CASSLNTGALGSGELFF. DNA of the CDR3: TGTGCCAGCTCACTTAACACAGGGGCCCTCGGGTCCGGGGAGCTGTTTTTT.

This rearrangement joins TRBV4-1 to TRBJ1-2; D remains unclear. The CDR3 runs to 16 residues. Between the trimmed V and J ends, which lost 0 bases and 3 bases, there was a span of 14 bases. Per germline, CDR1 MGHRA and CDR2 YSYEKL. The chain's CDR3 is CASSQDPVERYYGYTF. DNA for the CDR3: TGCGCCAGCAGCCAAGACCCCGTCGAGCGGTACTATGGCTACACCTTC.

This chain connects TRBV19 to TRBJ1-2; D call uncertain. This CDR3 is 13 amino acids long. The germline CDR1 and CDR2 sequences are LNHDA and SQIVND (reference sequence). V gave up 4 bases and J gave up 6 bases, with 12 bases separating them. The CDR3 DNA is TGTGCCAGTAGTAATGGAAATAGGGATGGCTACACCTTC. This sequence encodes CASSNGNRDGYTF.

The rearrangement joins TRBV19 to TRBJ2-5; possible D gene TRBD2, 6 bases. V was pared by 5 bases and J by 5 bases, with 15 bases between. Germline V gene data show CDR1 as LNHDA and CDR2 as SQIVND (reference sequence). This CDR3 has 14 residues. This CDR3 is CASSVRDLEETQYF. CDR3 coding DNA: TGTGCCAGTAGTGTACGGGACTTGGAGGAGACCCAGTACTTC. The full variable domain, completed using reference TRBV19 and TRBJ2-5, is DGGITQSPKYLFRKEGQNVTLSCEQNLNHDAMYWYRQDPGQGLRLIYYSQIVNDFQKGDIAEGYSVSREKKESFPLTVTSAQKNPTAFYLCASSVRDLEETQYFGPGTRLLVL.

A single count supports this clone. The chain is built from TRBV13 and TRBJ2-7; 8 nucleotides line up with TRBD2. The J segment lost 4 bases and the V segment lost 0 bases, leaving 11 bases of the junction unmatched. Germline lookup yields CDR1 PRHDT and CDR2 FYEKMQ (reference sequence). CDR3 size: 17 residues. The CDR3 DNA sequence: TGTGCCAGCAGCTTAGGCTGGGACGGGGGGGTGAGATACGAGCAGTACTTC. Translated, it gives CASSLGWDGGVRYEQYF.

The genes are TRBV4-3 and TRBJ1-4; 7 bases match TRBD1. Germline CDR1 is LGHNA and CDR2 is YSLEER. There are 15 residues in the CDR3. J lost 7 bases, V lost 2 bases, and 7 bases had no gene match. CDR3 loop: CASSQQRGRSEKLFF. In nucleotides, the CDR3 is TGCGCCAGCAGCCAACAAAGGGGGCGCAGTGAAAAACTGTTTTTT.

This clone has only a few counts. The chain links TRBV4-2 to TRBJ1-5; D gene ambiguous. V was shortened by 0 bases and J by 7 bases, with 7 bases between the two germline ends. The length of the CDR3 is 13 residues. Germline assignment: CDR1 LGHNA and CDR2 YNFKEQ. The CDR3 reads CASSQEGYQPQHF. CDR3 DNA: TGTGCCAGCAGCCAAGAAGGATACCAGCCCCAGCATTTT.

This chain uses TRBV5-6 with TRBJ2-7; 7 bases map to TRBD1. The CDR3 is 15 residues long. Trimming removed 1 base from V and 2 bases from J; junction bases left unmatched: 6. Germline assignment: CDR1 SGHDT and CDR2 YYEEEE. This CDR3 is CASSLLGDSAYEQYF. The CDR3 region has the DNA TGTGCCAGCAGCTTGTTGGGGGACAGCGCCTACGAGCAGTACTTC. Drawing the rest from reference TRBV5-6 and TRBJ2-7, the complete variable domain is DAGVTQSPTHLIKTRGQQVTLRCSPKSGHDTVSWYQQALGQGPQFIFQYYEEEERQRGNFPDRFSGHQFPNYSSELNVNALLLGDSALYLCASSLLGDSAYEQYFGPGTRLTVT.

The gene calls are TRBV19 and TRBJ1-2; D unresolved. The CDR3 is 14 amino acids. CDR1 and CDR2 (germline): LNHDA, SQIVND (reference sequence). The V end was cut by 3 bases, the J end by 2 bases, with 10 bases between. CDR3 loop: CASSIGGQNYGYTF. The CDR3 DNA reads TGTGCCAGTAGTATCGGAGGGCAAAACTATGGCTACACCTTC. Full variable domain (rest looked up from reference TRBV19 and TRBJ1-2): DGGITQSPKYLFRKEGQNVTLSCEQNLNHDAMYWYRQDPGQGLRLIYYSQIVNDFQKGDIAEGYSVSREKKESFPLTVTSAQKNPTAFYLCASSIGGQNYGYTFGSGTRLTVV.

The chain links TRBV5-4 to TRBJ1-1; D might be TRBD1 (6 bases). V was shortened by 2 bases and J by 0 bases, with 11 bases between the two germline ends. This CDR3 is built from 15 residues. The V gene's germline CDR1 is SGHNT and CDR2 YYREEE (reference sequence). The CDR3 nucleotides read TGTGCCAGCAGCTTACAAACAGGGATGAACACTGAAGCTTTCTTT. Its protein product is CASSLQTGMNTEAFF.

The V and J genes are TRBV6-5 and TRBJ1-3, with D possibly TRBD1 on 6 matching bases. This CDR3 comprises 15 residues. CDR1 and CDR2 (germline): MNHEY, SVGAGI. Trimming left V 6 bases short and J 4 bases short, with 16 bases between. CDR3 protein: CASSRTARLGNTIYF. CDR3 DNA: TGTGCCAGCAGCAGGACAGCAAGATTAGGAAACACCATATATTTT.

The V call is TRBV6-1, the J call TRBJ1-1; D not resolved. The CDR3 has 14 amino acids. Between the trimmed V and J ends, which lost 2 bases and 1 base, there was a span of 8 bases. Per germline, CDR1 MNHNS and CDR2 SASEGT. CDR3 amino acids: CASSEWGPNTEAFF. In DNA form, the CDR3 reads TGTGCCAGCAGTGAATGGGGTCCGAACACTGAAGCTTTCTTT.

This chain links TRBV7-9 with TRBJ2-5, with TRBD2 matching 16 bases. Germline-derived CDR1 and CDR2 are SEHNR and FQNEAQ (reference sequence). The CDR3 contains 16 residues. The ends lost 5 bases at V and 4 bases at J; junction bases unmatched: 4. The CDR3 here is CASSQGTSGGAETQYF. The CDR3 nucleotides read TGTGCCAGCAGCCAAGGGACTAGCGGGGGGGCAGAGACCCAGTACTTC.

V and J are TRBV7-2 and TRBJ2-3, with D unclear. Trimming removed 5 bases from V and 2 bases from J, with 14 bases in between. CDR1 and CDR2 from the germline V gene are SGHTA and FQGNSA. CDR3 size: 15 residues. The CDR3 protein is CASSPRQAYTDTQYF. CDR3 DNA sequence: TGTGCCAGCAGCCCGCGGCAGGCCTACACAGATACGCAGTATTTT.

The V call is TRBV7-2, the J call TRBJ1-2, with a weak D call TRBD1 (6 bases). Trimming stripped 2 bases from V and 5 bases from J, with 15 bases between. CDR1 and CDR2 from the germline V gene are SGHTA and FQGNSA. This CDR3 region has 15 residues. The CDR3 nucleotides read TGTGCCAGCAGCTTACGTTCAGGGGAAAGGTATGGCTACACCTTC. It codes for CASSLRSGERYGYTF.

The chain recombines TRBV7-2 with TRBJ1-1, with D possibly being TRBD1 (6 bases). This CDR3 spans 14 amino acids. The germline V and J ends were trimmed by 4 bases and 4 bases, with 13 bases remaining between them. The V gene's germline CDR1 is SGHTA and CDR2 FQGNSA. The CDR3 coding sequence is TGTGCCAGCAGCTGGGGTGGGGGGCGCACTGAAGCTTTCTTT. Encoded protein: CASSWGGGRTEAFF.

This clone was seen a few times. The rearrangement uses TRBV7-2 and TRBJ1-6, with a tentative D call TRBD1 (5 bases). The germline V gene has CDR1 SGHTA and CDR2 FQGNSA. The CDR3 length is 15 residues. The germline V and J ends were trimmed by 1 base and 7 bases, with 11 bases remaining between them. In DNA form, the CDR3 reads TGTGCCAGCAGCTTAGTCCCGACAGTCAATTCACCCCTCCACTTT. This sequence encodes CASSLVPTVNSPLHF.

The gene calls are TRBV11-2 and TRBJ2-1; 11 nucleotides align to TRBD2. The CDR3 consists of 16 residues. The ends lost 3 bases at V and 2 bases at J; junction bases unmatched: 3. Germline CDR1 is SGHAT and CDR2 is FQNNGV. The CDR3 nucleotides read TGTGCCAGCAGCTTCAGTAGCGGGGGGGCCTACAATGAGCAGTTCTTC. Its translation: CASSFSSGGAYNEQFF. Drawing the rest from reference TRBV11-2 and TRBJ2-1, the complete variable domain is EAGVAQSPRYKIIEKRQSVAFWCNPISGHATLYWYQQILGQGPKLLIQFQNNGVVDDSQLPKDRFSAERLKGVDSTLKIQPAKLEDSAVYLCASSFSSGGAYNEQFFGPGTRLTVL.

The chain is built from TRBV10-3 and TRBJ1-5; 8 positions agree with TRBD1. Germline-derived CDR1 and CDR2 are ENHRY and SYGVKD. The J segment lost 0 bases and the V segment lost 4 bases, leaving 8 bases of the junction unmatched. This CDR3 has 17 residues. The CDR3 DNA follows: TGTGCCATCAGTGCTTCGGGACAGGTGAATAGCAATCAGCCCCAGCATTTT. Translation: CAISASGQVNSNQPQHF.

The chain links TRBV6-5 to TRBJ2-7; 9 nucleotides align to TRBD2. Germline lookup yields CDR1 MNHEY and CDR2 SVGAGI. The CDR3 is 13 amino acids. The V segment lost 4 bases and the J segment 5 bases; nucleotides outside the gene matches: 3. The CDR3 DNA sequence: TGTGCCAGCAGTTTTAGCGGGGGACACGAGCAGTACTTC. Amino acid sequence: CASSFSGGHEQYF.

This sequence joins TRBV5-4 and TRBJ2-7; D perhaps matches TRBD1 (5 bases). Trimming took 2 bases from V and 5 from J, leaving 23 bases between them. CDR3 length: 17 residues. CDR1 is SGHNT, CDR2 YYREEE, per germline (reference sequence). The CDR3 DNA sequence: TGTGCCAGCAGCTTTCTAATAACGGACACGTCTCTCAACGAGCAGTACTTC. Protein product: CASSFLITDTSLNEQYF.